These 2 T cell receptor beta chains share one sample of origin, sequenced in a study of blood T cells in healthy people across ages. A sample-barcoded 5' primer and a J-beta primer mix were used in a second PCR of roughly 6 to 11 cycles. TCRdb fed the 5' RACE reads into MiXCR, producing one record per CDR3 protein. The repertoire includes approximately 760,000 distinct CDR3 sequences, just under 25% of them detected once, and just under 9.5% sits in the top ten. These data were likewise used in another study, on T cells of mothers and their children.

Sequences were obtained from blood. The receptors derive from a boy younger than 18 in good health.

The V and J genes are TRBV19 and TRBJ2-7, with a weak D call TRBD1 (5 bases). With 6 bases removed from V and 3 bases from J, the gap between germline ends came to 18 bases. The germline CDR1 and CDR2 sequences are LNHDA and SQIVND (reference sequence). The CDR3 runs 15 residues. CDR3 protein: CASRNQITGDYEQYF. As DNA, the CDR3 is TGTGCCAGTAGGAATCAAATCACAGGTGACTACGAGCAGTACTTC. Together with reference TRBV19 and TRBJ2-7, the CDR3 gives the full variable domain: DGGITQSPKYLFRKEGQNVTLSCEQNLNHDAMYWYRQDPGQGLRLIYYSQIVNDFQKGDIAEGYSVSREKKESFPLTVTSAQKNPTAFYLCASRNQITGDYEQYFGPGTRLTVT.

The V and J genes are TRBV6-2 or TRBV6-3 and TRBJ2-1; the D is unclear. Germline V gives CDR1 MNHEY, CDR2 SVGEGT. CDR3 length: 15 residues. V lost 2 bases, J lost 0 bases, and 8 bases lay in between. The CDR3 sequence: CASSYDLLSYNEQFF. The CDR3 DNA is TGTGCCAGCAGTTACGACTTGCTCTCCTACAATGAGCAGTTCTTC.